The 17 T cell receptor beta chains listed next were all sequenced from one sample in a study of identical twins (dated by TCRdb to about 2016). The method behind the library was 5' RACE. Instrument on record: Illumina HiSeq 2000. The public reads were run again by TCRdb, first through fastp at Q25 and then through MiXCR, and only productive beta chains were kept. Duplicate CDR3 protein sequences are folded into a single record with the most common DNA and genes. For this sample there are hundreds of thousands of distinct CDR3 sequences; 6.1% appear just once. The ten largest clones represent 1.5% to 2% of the sample. Material: naive T cells sorted from blood. The cell subset or site label of this sample denotes: cells isolated with a human naive T-cell isolation kit. The origin of the receptors is a man aged 18 to 29 in good health.

This clonotype has ten or more counts. The chain has TRBV12-3 or TRBV12-4 and TRBJ2-3, with no clear D. The CDR3 has 14 amino acids. Trimming took 2 bases from V and 1 from J, leaving 7 bases between them. Written as DNA, the CDR3 is TGTGCCAGCAGTTTAACGTTCGGCACAGATACGCAGTATTTT. Translation: CASSLTFGTDTQYF.

This clonotype was counted many times. The chain combines TRBV12-3 or TRBV12-4 with TRBJ2-1, with TRBD1 matching 8 bases. The CDR3 sequence is 14 residues long. V was pared by 6 bases and J by 4 bases, with 5 bases of the junction left unmatched. DNA of the CDR3: TGTGCCAGCAGCCAAGACAGGGGATACAATGAGCAGTTCTTC. Translating it yields CASSQDRGYNEQFF.

This clonotype was seen at least ten times. The rearrangement links TRBV30 to TRBJ2-5, with TRBD2 matching 9 bases. The V segment lost 1 base and the J segment 4 bases; nucleotides outside the gene matches: 13. CDR1 and CDR2 from the germline V gene are GTSNPN and SVGIG (reference sequence). The CDR3 is 17 amino acids. In DNA form, the CDR3 reads TGTGCCTGGAGTGCGTCGCTTCTAGCGGGGCCGGCAGAGACCCAGTACTTC. It translates to CAWSASLLAGPAETQYF.

The chain is built from TRBV14 and TRBJ2-1; no definite D call. The CDR3 extends over 14 amino acids. The germline CDR1 and CDR2 sequences are SGHDN and FVKESK. The germline V and J ends were trimmed by 0 bases and 8 bases, with 11 bases remaining between them. CDR3 region: CASSQEGYWDEQFF. For the CDR3, the DNA is TGTGCCAGCAGCCAAGAGGGTTATTGGGATGAGCAGTTCTTC.

This clonotype has only a few counts. The V call is TRBV10-3, the J call TRBJ2-3, with D uncertain. Germline CDR1 reads ENHRY; CDR2 reads SYGVKD. Trimming stripped 3 bases from V and 7 bases from J, with 11 bases between. CDR3 size: 13 residues. CDR3 DNA: TGTGCCATCAGTGATACCCGGCTGAATACGCAGTATTTT. This sequence encodes CAISDTRLNTQYF.

Details on this clonotype: This may stem from a read error, because a much larger clone lies one nucleotide away. The V gene is TRBV15, the J gene TRBJ1-1; D unresolved. CDR3 length equals 13 residues. Germline V gene data show CDR1 as LNHNV and CDR2 as YYDKDF (reference sequence). In nucleotides, the CDR3 is TGTGCCACCAGCAGAGAGTCGGCTCATGAAGTTTTCTTT. It encodes CATSRESAHEVFF.

This clonotype was seen repeatedly, ten times or more. This sequence joins TRBV9 and TRBJ1-4, with D possibly matching TRBD1 (6 bases). The CDR3 has 14 residues. The V and J ends lost 3 bases and 4 bases respectively, with 10 bases between them. From germline, CDR1 is SGDLS and CDR2 YYNGEE. For the CDR3, the DNA is TGTGCCAGCAGCGGGGGACAAGTTAATGAAAAACTGTTTTTT. Protein: CASSGGQVNEKLFF.

This clonotype was seen ten or more times. V usage is TRBV24-1 and J usage is TRBJ2-2; unclear D gene. V lost 9 bases and J 3 bases, leaving 10 bases between the germline ends. The CDR3 is made up of 13 amino acids. Germline V gene data show CDR1 as KGHDR and CDR2 as SFDVKD. The CDR3 here is CATSIRDTGELFF. For the CDR3, the DNA is TGTGCCACCTCGATCCGGGACACCGGGGAGCTGTTTTTT.

This clonotype was picked up many times. The chain employs TRBV5-1 and TRBJ2-1, with 7 bases that match TRBD1. The J segment lost 5 bases and the V segment lost 4 bases, leaving 9 bases of the junction unmatched. The CDR3 runs to 15 residues. Germline CDR1 is SGHRS and CDR2 is YFSETQ. The CDR3 sequence: CASSPPTGLDNEQFF. For the CDR3, the DNA is TGCGCCAGCAGCCCCCCGACAGGGCTAGACAATGAGCAGTTCTTC. Together with reference TRBV5-1 and TRBJ2-1, the CDR3 gives the full variable domain: KAGVTQTPRYLIKTRGQQVTLSCSPISGHRSVSWYQQTPGQGLQFLFEYFSETQRNKGNFPGRFSGRQFSNSRSEMNVSTLELGDSALYLCASSPPTGLDNEQFFGPGTRLTVL.

The chain links TRBV7-9 to TRBJ2-3; D unclear. This CDR3 spans 16 amino acids. The ends were cut back, 5 bases at V and 0 bases at J, with 15 bases in the middle. Germline CDR1 and CDR2: SEHNR and FQNEAQ (reference sequence). The CDR3 loop reads CASSPRFVPSTDTQYF. CDR3 coding DNA: TGTGCCAGCAGCCCAAGATTTGTTCCTAGCACAGATACGCAGTATTTT.

This clonotype was detected ten times or more. J is TRBJ2-1 and V is TRBV11-2; a weak D match, TRBD2 (5 bases). The CDR3 covers 16 residues. CDR1 is SGHAT, CDR2 FQNNGV, per germline. V lost 6 bases, J lost 2 bases, and 17 bases lay in between. The CDR3 protein is CASRARERTPYNEQFF. In DNA, the CDR3 is TGTGCCAGCAGAGCCCGCGAGCGGACTCCCTACAATGAGCAGTTCTTC.

This clonotype was observed a few times. The J gene is TRBJ2-3, the V gene TRBV5-1, with a tentative D call TRBD2 (5 bases). The germline V and J ends were trimmed by 4 bases and 1 base, with 7 bases remaining between them. Germline-derived CDR1 and CDR2 are SGHRS and YFSETQ. This CDR3 contains 13 residues. The CDR3 sequence is CASSNGGTDTQYF. CDR3 bases: TGCGCCAGCAGCAACGGGGGCACAGATACGCAGTATTTT.

This clonotype was recorded a few times. J is TRBJ2-1 and V is TRBV12-3 or TRBV12-4, with 7 nucleotides matching TRBD2. The CDR3 runs 16 residues. Germline trimming cut 4 bases from V and 0 bases from J; bases unmatched to any gene: 6. DNA of the CDR3: TGTGCCAGCAGTTCTCTAGCGGCCGTCTCCTACAATGAGCAGTTCTTC. This sequence encodes CASSSLAAVSYNEQFF.

Ten or more counts support this clonotype. J is TRBJ1-1 and V is TRBV7-2; 8 bases align to TRBD1. The CDR3 is made up of 14 amino acids. CDR1 and CDR2 from the germline V gene are SGHTA and FQGNSA. V lost 5 bases to trimming and J lost 3 bases; unmatched junction nucleotides: 5. CDR3 sequence reads: CASSPRTGYTEAFF. CDR3 nucleotide sequence: TGTGCCAGCAGCCCCCGGACAGGGTACACTGAAGCTTTCTTT.

Regarding this clonotype: A clone one base away is much larger, so this may be a read error. The chain carries TRBV24-1 and TRBJ2-5; possible D gene TRBD2, 6 bases. Trimming pared 0 bases from V and 7 bases from J, leaving 14 bases between. The CDR3 is made up of 15 amino acids. From germline, CDR1 is KGHDR and CDR2 SFDVKD. DNA of the CDR3: TGTGCCACCAGTGATTTGCAGGGAGGCTGGGGGACCCAGTACTTC. As protein: CATSDLQGGWGTQYF.

The chain is built from TRBV11-2 and TRBJ1-1, with TRBD1 matching over 8 bases. Germline V lookup: CDR1 SGHAT, CDR2 FQNNGV. V lost 0 bases, J lost 1 base, and 4 bases stayed unmatched. This CDR3 has 16 residues. CDR3 loop: CASSLDRTGTNTEAFF. CDR3 sequence (DNA): TGTGCCAGCAGCTTAGACCGGACAGGGACGAACACTGAAGCTTTCTTT.

This clonotype has at least ten counts. V is TRBV12-3 or TRBV12-4 and J is TRBJ2-1, with 13 positions matching TRBD2. V gave up 5 bases and J gave up 8 bases; unmatched junction bases: 9. The CDR3 runs 16 residues. The CDR3 is CASSRGLAGFVDEQFF. As DNA, the CDR3 is TGTGCCAGCAGTAGGGGACTAGCGGGATTCGTCGATGAGCAGTTCTTC.